Each of the 18 T cell receptor beta chains below was sequenced from the same sample in a study of blood T cell repertoires in COVID-19. Measured with immunoSEQ multiplex PCR; TCRdb has only the in-frame clones, and not every one. The repertoire holds about 99,000 clones, with about 86% as singletons. Sequenced material: peripheral blood. The receptors shown here come from a woman aged 55-75 years in a cohort sampled during active or convalescent COVID-19.

This sequence joins TRBV9 and TRBJ2-3; 7 bases match TRBD2. This CDR3 spans 15 amino acids. V shed 0 bases, J shed 2 bases, and the junction held 3 bases outside the gene matches. Germline V gene data show CDR1 as SGDLS and CDR2 as YYNGEE. This CDR3 is CASSVGGSSTDTQYF. CDR3 DNA: TGTGCCAGCAGCGTAGGCGGGAGCTCCACAGATACGCAGTATTTT.

This clone was detected only once. The V and J genes are TRBV4-1 and TRBJ2-1, with TRBD2 matching 10 bases. This CDR3 spans 14 amino acids. V lost 7 bases, J lost 10 bases, and 10 bases stayed unmatched. Germline CDR1 MGHRA, CDR2 YSYEKL. CDR3 nucleotides: TGCGCCAGCAAGGGGCTAGCGGGAGCTCGAGAGCAGTTCTTC. Translated: CASKGLAGAREQFF.

The rearrangement links TRBV5-4 to TRBJ2-5; 9 bases align to TRBD2. The CDR3 length is 15 residues. Germline CDR1 SGHNT, CDR2 YYREEE (reference sequence). Trimming at V came to 1 base and at J to 1 base, leaving 2 bases not matched to a gene. CDR3 in amino acids: CASSLQTSGQETQYF. In nucleotides, the CDR3 is TGTGCCAGCAGCTTGCAGACTAGCGGCCAAGAGACCCAGTACTTC.

This clone was detected only once. This chain links TRBV5-1 with TRBJ2-2; 12 bases are shared with TRBD2. The CDR3 covers 17 residues. The V and J ends lost 4 bases and 2 bases, in that order; junction bases with no gene match: 6. Per germline, CDR1 SGHRS and CDR2 YFSETQ. CDR3 amino acids: CASSTGLAGLNTGELFF. For the CDR3, the DNA is TGCGCCAGCAGCACCGGACTAGCGGGGCTAAACACCGGGGAGCTGTTTTTT. Full variable domain (rest looked up from reference TRBV5-1 and TRBJ2-2): KAGVTQTPRYLIKTRGQQVTLSCSPISGHRSVSWYQQTPGQGLQFLFEYFSETQRNKGNFPGRFSGRQFSNSRSEMNVSTLELGDSALYLCASSTGLAGLNTGELFFGEGSRLTVL.

This chain joins TRBV5-1 and TRBJ1-3; no clear D. V shed 3 bases and J shed 4 bases, with 14 bases lying between them. Germline V gene data show CDR1 as SGHRS and CDR2 as YFSETQ. The CDR3 runs 15 residues. DNA for the CDR3: TGCGCCAGCAGCTCGGGAACGCAGGCAGGAAACACCATATATTTT. Translating gives CASSSGTQAGNTIYF. Full variable domain (rest looked up from reference TRBV5-1 and TRBJ1-3): KAGVTQTPRYLIKTRGQQVTLSCSPISGHRSVSWYQQTPGQGLQFLFEYFSETQRNKGNFPGRFSGRQFSNSRSEMNVSTLELGDSALYLCASSSGTQAGNTIYFGEGSWLTVV.

The chain joins TRBV10-3 to TRBJ2-7; 11 nucleotides agree with TRBD1. Germline V lookup: CDR1 ENHRY, CDR2 SYGVKD. V lost 2 bases to trimming and J lost 6 bases; unmatched junction nucleotides: 6. This CDR3 has 15 residues. CDR3 coding DNA: TGTGCCATCAGTGAGATCAGGGGACAGGGGGGCGAGCAGTACTTC. As protein: CAISEIRGQGGEQYF.

In its sample, this clone was seen once. The chain recombines TRBV5-4 with TRBJ1-3; tentative D call: TRBD1 (5 bases). Trimming removed 3 bases at V and 4 bases at J, with 11 bases between. Germline CDR1 SGHNT, CDR2 YYREEE (reference sequence). The CDR3 is made up of 14 amino acids. In nucleotides, the CDR3 is TGTGCCAGCAGCTATGACAGTTTCGGAAACACCATATATTTT. This encodes CASSYDSFGNTIYF. Drawing the rest from reference TRBV5-4 and TRBJ1-3, the complete variable domain is ETGVTQSPTHLIKTRGQQVTLRCSSQSGHNTVSWYQQALGQGPQFIFQYYREEENGRGNFPPRFSGLQFPNYSSELNVNALELDDSALYLCASSYDSFGNTIYFGEGSWLTVV.

This chain uses TRBV4-1 with TRBJ2-1; 11 bases fit TRBD2. This CDR3 has 16 residues. The germline gives CDR1 MGHRA, CDR2 YSYEKL. Trimming cost V 2 bases and J 5 bases; bases outside gene matches: 5. The CDR3, as DNA: TGCGCCAGCAGCCAATATAGCGGGGGGGCTGACAATGAGCAGTTCTTC. Its protein product is CASSQYSGGADNEQFF.

This sequence joins TRBV5-1 and TRBJ2-7; TRBD1 aligns across 8 bases. CDR1 and CDR2 from the germline V gene are SGHRS and YFSETQ. The CDR3 length is 15 residues. Losses at the gene ends were 4 bases for V and 5 bases for J; bases not matched to a gene: 11. The CDR3 region has the DNA TGCGCCAGCAGCAGGAAGACAGGGGAGTCCCACGAGCAGTACTTC. It specifies CASSRKTGESHEQYF. Full variable domain (rest looked up from reference TRBV5-1 and TRBJ2-7): KAGVTQTPRYLIKTRGQQVTLSCSPISGHRSVSWYQQTPGQGLQFLFEYFSETQRNKGNFPGRFSGRQFSNSRSEMNVSTLELGDSALYLCASSRKTGESHEQYFGPGTRLTVT.

Note on this clone: A read error may account for a junction end that differs from germline. The chain uses TRBV24-1 and TRBJ1-2; D is ambiguous. CDR1 and CDR2 (germline): KGHDR, SFDVKD. The CDR3 is 12 amino acids. The CDR3 region has the DNA TGTGCCCCCAGAGCTTTACCTTATGGCTACACCTTC. Its translation: CAPRALPYGYTF.

The CDR3 reads CASRPTGGGGYTF. CDR3 DNA sequence: TGCGCCAGCAGACCGACAGGGGGCGGGGGCTACACCTTC. This chain uses TRBV5-1 with TRBJ1-2; 10 nucleotides line up with TRBD1. This CDR3 has 13 residues. J was trimmed by 8 bases and V by 5 bases; bases with no gene match: 6. Per the germline V gene, CDR1 is SGHRS and CDR2 is YFSETQ. The entire variable domain, with the rest obtained from reference TRBV5-1 and TRBJ1-2, is as follows: KAGVTQTPRYLIKTRGQQVTLSCSPISGHRSVSWYQQTPGQGLQFLFEYFSETQRNKGNFPGRFSGRQFSNSRSEMNVSTLELGDSALYLCASRPTGGGGYTFGSGTRLTVV.

This sequence joins TRBV6-1 and TRBJ2-5; TRBD2 agrees at 12 bases. CDR3 length equals 18 residues. Germline-derived CDR1 and CDR2 are MNHNS and SASEGT. Losses at the gene ends were 1 base for V and 1 base for J; bases not matched to a gene: 7. As DNA, the CDR3 is TGTGCCAGCAGTGAAGAGCTAGCGGGGGGGCTTCTCCAAGAGACCCAGTACTTC. Translating gives CASSEELAGGLLQETQYF.

The chain joins TRBV5-1 to TRBJ1-2, with TRBD1 identical over 8 bases. There are 15 residues in the CDR3. CDR1 is SGHRS and CDR2 is YFSETQ in the germline V gene. The V and J ends lost 3 bases and 4 bases, in that order; junction bases with no gene match: 8. CDR3 sequence: CASSWEHGQGYGYTF. The CDR3 nucleotides are TGCGCCAGCAGCTGGGAACATGGACAGGGCTATGGCTACACCTTC. The full variable domain, its missing parts supplied by reference TRBV5-1 and TRBJ1-2, is KAGVTQTPRYLIKTRGQQVTLSCSPISGHRSVSWYQQTPGQGLQFLFEYFSETQRNKGNFPGRFSGRQFSNSRSEMNVSTLELGDSALYLCASSWEHGQGYGYTFGSGTRLTVV.

This chain connects TRBV9 to TRBJ1-1; perhaps TRBD1 as D (5 bases). The germline CDR1 and CDR2 sequences are SGDLS and YYNGEE. V lost 0 bases and J lost 1, with 10 bases in between. The CDR3 consists of 15 residues. CDR3 nucleotides: TGTGCCAGCAGCGTAGGGACGGGGGGGAACACTGAAGCTTTCTTT. Its translation is CASSVGTGGNTEAFF. The whole variable domain, remainder taken from reference TRBV9 and TRBJ1-1, is DSGVTQTPKHLITATGQRVTLRCSPRSGDLSVYWYQQSLDQGLQFLIQYYNGEERAKGNILERFSAQQFPDLHSELNLSSLELGDSALYFCASSVGTGGNTEAFFGQGTRLTVV.

The V and J genes are TRBV9 and TRBJ2-7; 10 bases map to TRBD2. V was clipped by 0 bases and J by 5 bases; unmatched bases: 5. CDR3 size: 15 residues. Germline V CDR1 and CDR2: SGDLS, YYNGEE. The CDR3 region is CASSVGAGGYDEQYF. The CDR3 DNA follows: TGTGCCAGCAGCGTAGGAGCGGGAGGGTATGACGAGCAGTACTTC.

The chain couples TRBV10-3 to TRBJ1-2; a possible D gene is TRBD1 (6 bases). The CDR3 totals 16 residues. CDR1 is ENHRY, CDR2 SYGVKD, per germline. The V end was cut by 9 bases, the J end by 3 bases, with 23 bases between. CDR3 amino acids: CAITRQRTVKYYGYTF. CDR3 nucleotides: TGTGCCATTACCCGACAGAGGACAGTCAAGTACTATGGCTACACCTTC.

V and J are TRBV7-2 and TRBJ2-3, with a weak D call TRBD1 (5 bases). The CDR3 covers 15 residues. The V gene lost 11 bases and the J gene lost 1 base, with 19 bases spanning the gap. Germline-derived CDR1 and CDR2 are SGHTA and FQGNSA. The CDR3 reads CAFSQVGVGTDTQYF. In nucleotides, the CDR3 is TGTGCCTTCTCTCAAGTAGGGGTTGGCACAGATACGCAGTATTTT.

The chain links TRBV7-2 to TRBJ2-1; TRBD2 matches 12 bases. The length of the CDR3 is 17 residues. The germline V gene encodes CDR1 SGHTA and CDR2 FQGNSA. The junction had 11 bases not matched to a gene; V was cut back by 8 bases and J by 3 bases. This chain's CDR3 is CASSIRASGGGYNEQFF. The CDR3 DNA reads TGTGCCAGCTCCATAAGGGCTAGCGGGGGGGGCTACAATGAGCAGTTCTTC.